The 25 T cell receptor beta chains listed next were all sequenced from one sample in a study of control samples from healthy donors and cancer patients. Repertoires were generated with immunoSEQ multiplex PCR, while TCRdb's copy carries only in-frame clones and drops some. Seen here are 45,000 to 60,000 clones, 94% observed once, and the top ten hold roughly 4%. The source material was blood. These receptors all stem from a man aged 25 to 45 in good health.

The V call is TRBV20-1, the J call TRBJ1-2; a weak D match, TRBD1 (6 bases). The CDR3 runs 11 residues. Germline assignment: CDR1 DFQATT and CDR2 SNEGSKA (reference sequence). Trimming removed 7 bases at V and 3 bases at J, with 9 bases between. CDR3 amino acids: CSGRGDYGYTF. The CDR3 region has the DNA TGCAGTGGGAGGGGGGACTATGGCTACACCTTC.

V usage is TRBV2 and J usage is TRBJ1-1; D might be TRBD1 (5 bases). Germline-derived CDR1 and CDR2 are SNHLY and FYNNEI. This CDR3 comprises 14 residues. Deletions cut 8 bases from V and 4 bases from J, with 17 bases between. The CDR3 reads CASRKGEVRTEAFF. The CDR3 DNA sequence: TGTGCCAGCCGGAAAGGGGAGGTGCGCACTGAAGCTTTCTTT.

The genes are TRBV9 and TRBJ2-5, with D perhaps TRBD2 (5 bases). The CDR3 loop spans 15 amino acids. Looked up from germline, CDR1 is SGDLS and CDR2 is YYNGEE. V gave up 1 base and J gave up 5 bases, with 15 bases separating them. CDR3 DNA sequence: TGTGCCAGCAGCGTAAGTGCCGGGATCGCGGAGACCCAGTACTTC. It yields the protein CASSVSAGIAETQYF. The whole variable domain, filled in from reference TRBV9 and TRBJ2-5, reads DSGVTQTPKHLITATGQRVTLRCSPRSGDLSVYWYQQSLDQGLQFLIQYYNGEERAKGNILERFSAQQFPDLHSELNLSSLELGDSALYFCASSVSAGIAETQYFGPGTRLLVL.

The chain joins TRBV6-1 to TRBJ1-1; D might be TRBD1 (6 bases). This CDR3 is built from 15 residues. Germline values: CDR1 MNHNS, CDR2 SASEGT. V shed 2 bases and J shed 2 bases, with 12 bases lying between them. The CDR3, as DNA: TGTGCCAGCAGTGAACTTACAGGGAGAAACACTGAAGCTTTCTTT. Translated: CASSELTGRNTEAFF.

This rearrangement joins TRBV7-3 to TRBJ2-3; TRBD2 matches 12 bases. CDR3 length: 16 amino acids. V dropped 3 bases and J dropped 4; count of bases not matched to a gene: 5. The germline V gene encodes CDR1 SGHTA and CDR2 FQGTGA. The CDR3 here is CASSFGLAGFADTQYF. The DNA of the CDR3 is TGTGCCAGCAGCTTTGGACTAGCGGGATTTGCAGATACGCAGTATTTT.

This clone was seen once. The rearrangement links TRBV29-1 to TRBJ1-2; D might be TRBD1 (6 bases). Trimming cost V 4 bases and J 5 bases, with 23 bases left between them. CDR3 length: 16 residues. The germline V gene has CDR1 SQVTM and CDR2 ANQGSEA. The CDR3 sequence is CSVGDTTGGELYGYTF. CDR3 nucleotides: TGCAGCGTTGGGGATACGACAGGAGGGGAACTATATGGCTACACCTTC.

V is TRBV6-5 and J is TRBJ1-2, with a possible D match to TRBD1 (6 bases). V was trimmed by 2 bases and J by 4 bases, leaving 14 bases between them. Germline assignment: CDR1 MNHEY and CDR2 SVGAGI. This CDR3 region has 15 residues. CDR3: CASSYGQGLSYGYTF. CDR3 sequence (DNA): TGTGCCAGCAGTTACGGGCAGGGGTTAAGCTATGGCTACACCTTC.

Regarding this clone: Other nucleotide sequences in the sample specify the same CDR3. V gene TRBV28 combines with J gene TRBJ2-7; TRBD1 is a possible D gene (5 bases). V lost 2 bases and J 4 bases, leaving 6 bases between the germline ends. CDR1 and CDR2 (germline): MDHEN, SYDVKM. The CDR3 contains 12 residues. The chain's CDR3 is CASSLDSYEQYF. The DNA of the CDR3 is TGTGCCAGCAGTTTAGACAGTTACGAGCAGTACTTC.

The chain links TRBV2 to TRBJ1-6; D might be TRBD1 (6 bases). Germline loops: CDR1 SNHLY, CDR2 FYNNEI. V lost 7 bases and J 9 bases, leaving 22 bases between the germline ends. This CDR3 has 16 residues. The CDR3 region is CASTNRGGGAASPLHF. The DNA for the CDR3 is TGTGCCAGCACAAACCGTGGAGGGGGGGCAGCTTCACCCCTCCACTTT.

V gene TRBV7-8 combines with J gene TRBJ2-5, with 9 bases identical to TRBD1. Per the germline V gene, CDR1 is SGHVS and CDR2 is FQNEAQ. The CDR3 loop spans 16 amino acids. V lost 0 bases and J lost 2; bases outside the gene matches: 4. CDR3 nucleotide sequence: TGTGCCAGCAGCTTAGCCCCGGGACAGGGACAAGAGACCCAGTACTTC. Its protein product is CASSLAPGQGQETQYF.

The count of this clone is one. V gene TRBV7-2 combines with J gene TRBJ2-7; D ambiguous. The CDR3 is made up of 15 amino acids. Germline CDR1 and CDR2: SGHTA and FQGNSA. The V and J ends lost 1 base and 2 bases respectively, with 12 bases between them. CDR3 in DNA: TGTGCCAGCAGCTTAGGACTGACCCTGACCTACGAGCAGTACTTC. Residues: CASSLGLTLTYEQYF.

This clone appeared a few times. This chain joins TRBV6-4 and TRBJ1-3, with D maybe TRBD1 (6 bases). The CDR3 runs 17 residues. CDR1 is MRHNA and CDR2 is SNTAGT in the germline V gene. Trimming cost V 0 bases and J 2 bases, with 14 bases left between them. The CDR3, as DNA: TGTGCCAGCAGTGACTCGAAGTCCAGGGACACTGGAAACACCATATATTTT. This encodes CASSDSKSRDTGNTIYF.

The J gene is TRBJ2-1, the V gene TRBV30; no clear D. This CDR3 contains 13 residues. V shed 3 bases and J shed 2 bases, with 8 bases lying between them. Germline CDR1 GTSNPN, CDR2 SVGIG (reference sequence). In DNA form, the CDR3 reads TGTGCCTGGAGGGAAGGGACCTACAATGAGCAGTTCTTC. Encoded protein: CAWREGTYNEQFF. Full variable domain (outside the CDR3, taken from reference TRBV30 and TRBJ2-1): SQTIHQWPATLVQPVGSPLSLECTVEGTSNPNLYWYRQAAGRGLQLLFYSVGIGQISSEVPQNLSASRPQDRQFILSSKKLLLSDSGFYLCAWREGTYNEQFFGPGTRLTVL.

The gene calls are TRBV10-3 and TRBJ2-2; 9 positions agree with TRBD2. V lost 2 bases and J lost 3; bases outside the gene matches: 1. CDR1 is ENHRY and CDR2 is SYGVKD in the germline V gene. CDR3 length equals 15 residues. CDR3 region: CAISEGGGDTGELFF. CDR3 DNA sequence: TGTGCCATCAGTGAGGGCGGGGGGGACACCGGGGAGCTGTTTTTT.

The chain joins TRBV7-2 to TRBJ2-7; possible D gene TRBD1, 5 bases. Trimming shortened V by 2 bases and J by 3 bases, and 14 bases separated the two germline ends. This CDR3 is built from 15 residues. The V gene's germline CDR1 is SGHTA and CDR2 FQGNSA. CDR3: CASSLSRGGYYEQYF. The CDR3 DNA follows: TGTGCCAGCAGCTTATCAAGGGGCGGTTACTACGAGCAGTACTTC.

CDR3 in DNA: TGTGCCAGCAGCTTAGCCCCCTTAAGACAGGCCATGAACACTGAAGCTTTCTTT. Translated: CASSLAPLRQAMNTEAFF. V and J are TRBV7-6 and TRBJ1-1; tentative D call: TRBD1 (6 bases). The V gene's germline CDR1 is SGHVS and CDR2 FNYEAQ. This CDR3 region has 18 residues. Between the trimmed V and J ends, which lost 0 bases and 0 bases, there was a span of 17 bases.

The gene calls are TRBV28 and TRBJ1-1; the match to TRBD1 covers 9 bases. Losses at the gene ends were 5 bases for V and 5 bases for J; bases not matched to a gene: 12. Looked up from germline, CDR1 is MDHEN and CDR2 is SYDVKM. The CDR3 runs to 16 residues. The CDR3 DNA sequence: TGTGCCAGCAGTCCCACTCCGGGACAGGGAAAAACTGAAGCTTTCTTT. Translated: CASSPTPGQGKTEAFF.

CDR3 region: CASTEGQGAWYEQYF. CDR3 DNA sequence: TGTGCCAGCACCGAGGGACAGGGGGCTTGGTACGAGCAGTACTTC. The rearrangement links TRBV9 to TRBJ2-7; 12 bases match TRBD1. Germline CDR1 SGDLS, CDR2 YYNGEE. CDR3 size: 15 residues. J was trimmed by 4 bases and V by 6 bases; bases with no gene match: 8.

The V and J genes are TRBV6-5 and TRBJ1-5; D gene unclear. Trimming cost V 0 bases and J 2 bases, with 8 bases left between them. Germline V gene data show CDR1 as MNHEY and CDR2 as SVGAGI. This CDR3 comprises 15 residues. CDR3 residues: CASSYSGVGNQPQHF. The CDR3 region has the DNA TGTGCCAGCAGTTACTCCGGGGTCGGCAATCAGCCCCAGCATTTT.

V is TRBV4-1 and J is TRBJ1-4, with 7 bases fitting TRBD1. This CDR3 region has 17 residues. Looked up from germline, CDR1 is MGHRA and CDR2 is YSYEKL. The junction had 12 bases not matched to a gene; V was cut back by 0 bases and J by 8 bases. CDR3 amino acids: CASSQDWFRGMVEKLFF. The CDR3 coding sequence is TGCGCCAGCAGCCAAGATTGGTTCAGGGGGATGGTCGAAAAACTGTTTTTT.

The CDR3 loop reads CAIREDSSSSYNSPLHF. In nucleotides, the CDR3 is TGTGCCATCAGGGAGGACTCCTCGAGCTCCTATAATTCACCCCTCCACTTT. J is TRBJ1-6 and V is TRBV10-3; D is uncertain. V lost 6 bases and J 0 bases, leaving 15 bases between the germline ends. CDR3 size: 17 residues. Germline-derived CDR1 and CDR2 are ENHRY and SYGVKD.

The chain carries TRBV13 and TRBJ1-1; D not resolved. The ends were cut back, 0 bases at V and 1 base at J, with 12 bases in the middle. CDR3 length equals 16 residues. Germline CDR1 and CDR2: PRHDT and FYEKMQ (reference sequence). CDR3 nucleotides: TGTGCCAGCAGCTTAGGTCTGGGCAGAGCGAACACTGAAGCTTTCTTT. This encodes CASSLGLGRANTEAFF.

V gene TRBV27 combines with J gene TRBJ2-5; 10 bases are a match to TRBD1. The germline V gene has CDR1 MNHEY and CDR2 SMNVEV (reference sequence). The CDR3 runs 15 residues. V shed 10 bases and J 5 bases; nucleotides not matched to a gene: 13. CDR3 in DNA: TGTGCCACCTCGAGGACAGGGGGGGAGCATGAGACCCAGTACTTC. It codes for CATSRTGGEHETQYF.

The rearrangement joins TRBV27 to TRBJ2-3, with TRBD2 as a possible D gene (6 bases). The CDR3 extends over 14 amino acids. V was pared by 7 bases and J by 2 bases, with 13 bases between. Germline CDR1 MNHEY, CDR2 SMNVEV (reference sequence). The DNA of the CDR3 is TGTGCCAGCAAGGGCGGGACTTACACAGATACGCAGTATTTT. This sequence encodes CASKGGTYTDTQYF.

This chain links TRBV18 with TRBJ2-5; no clear D gene. This CDR3 spans 11 amino acids. V shed 6 bases and J shed 2 bases, with 4 bases lying between them. In germline, CDR1 is KGHSH, CDR2 LQKENI. The CDR3 DNA is TGTGCCAGCTCGCCTCAAGAGACCCAGTACTTC. It codes for CASSPQETQYF.